Below, 29 T cell receptor beta chains from the same sample are listed, as sequenced in a study of OX40 agonist ivuxolimab in advanced cancers. TCRdb's copy holds only in-frame clones and misses some; the assay was immunoSEQ multiplex PCR. The sample consists of roughly 52,000 clones, around four fifths of them appearing once. Sequenced here: CD4+ or CD8+ T cells sorted from blood, sampled in a trial of the OX40 agonist ivuxolimab. These receptors were collected from an adult with an advanced solid tumor such as melanoma, head and neck, liver or kidney cancer.

The chain carries TRBV27 and TRBJ2-4; 9 bases map to TRBD1. This CDR3 is built from 15 residues. Germline V gene lookup returns CDR1 MNHEY and CDR2 SMNVEV (reference sequence). Germline trimming cut 6 bases from V and 1 base from J; bases unmatched to any gene: 4. CDR3 protein: CASSRGTGAKNIQYF. The CDR3 DNA follows: TGTGCCAGCAGCAGGGGGACAGGGGCCAAAAACATTCAGTACTTC.

The chain joins TRBV5-5 to TRBJ2-5, with D perhaps TRBD2 (5 bases). The length of the CDR3 is 14 residues. Germline CDR1 reads SGHKS; CDR2 reads YYEKEE (reference sequence). V was pared by 1 base and J by 5 bases, with 12 bases between. The CDR3 sequence: CASSLRTPGETQYF. The CDR3 region has the DNA TGTGCCAGCAGCTTGCGGACTCCTGGGGAGACCCAGTACTTC.

V usage is TRBV15 and J usage is TRBJ2-7; 12 bases line up with TRBD2. The CDR3 sequence is 17 residues long. The V and J ends lost 0 bases and 7 bases, in that order; junction bases with no gene match: 10. CDR1 and CDR2 (germline): LNHNV, YYDKDF (reference sequence). The CDR3, as DNA: TGTGCCACCAGCAGAGATTTGGCTAGCGGGAGGGCCGGGGAGCAGTACTTC. This gives the protein CATSRDLASGRAGEQYF.

The V call is TRBV5-1, the J call TRBJ2-7, with TRBD1 matching over 8 bases. Germline-derived CDR1 and CDR2 are SGHRS and YFSETQ. The CDR3 has 14 amino acids. V was clipped by 3 bases and J by 1 base; unmatched bases: 3. CDR3 in amino acids: CASSSGTGSYEQYF. The CDR3 region has the DNA TGCGCCAGCAGCTCCGGGACAGGATCCTACGAGCAGTACTTC. The variable domain in full, with the rest retrieved from reference TRBV5-1 and TRBJ2-7, is KAGVTQTPRYLIKTRGQQVTLSCSPISGHRSVSWYQQTPGQGLQFLFEYFSETQRNKGNFPGRFSGRQFSNSRSEMNVSTLELGDSALYLCASSSGTGSYEQYFGPGTRLTVT.

CDR3 loop: CASSPGGSTDTQYF. The CDR3 nucleotides read TGTGCCAGCAGTCCAGGGGGGAGCACAGATACGCAGTATTTT. The chain couples TRBV11-3 to TRBJ2-3, with a possible D match to TRBD1 (7 bases). The CDR3 is made up of 14 amino acids. The germline gives CDR1 SGHNT, CDR2 YENEEA. Trimming left V 6 bases short and J 0 bases short, with 10 bases between.

The chain employs TRBV7-2 and TRBJ2-1, with D possibly being TRBD2 (6 bases). Looked up from germline, CDR1 is SGHTA and CDR2 is FQGNSA. V was pared by 5 bases and J by 6 bases, with 11 bases between. The CDR3 is 13 amino acids. The CDR3 DNA follows: TGTGCCAGCAGCCTACTGGGGGGCAATGAGCAGTTCTTC. Amino acid sequence: CASSLLGGNEQFF.

V usage is TRBV19 and J usage is TRBJ1-2; D possibly corresponds to TRBD1 (6 bases). The germline V gene encodes CDR1 LNHDA and CDR2 SQIVND (reference sequence). V lost 2 bases to trimming and J lost 7 bases, with 17 bases between them. CDR3 size: 15 residues. The CDR3 region is CASSISPRDKGGYTF. The CDR3 nucleotides read TGTGCCAGTAGTATATCCCCCCGGGACAAAGGTGGCTACACCTTC.

The chain is built from TRBV10-2 and TRBJ2-7; D remains unclear. V dropped 7 bases and J dropped 3 bases, with 16 bases sitting between them. Per the germline V gene, CDR1 is WSHSY and CDR2 is SAAADI. CDR3 length: 14 amino acids. CDR3 residues: CASTPRPRNYEQYF. As DNA, the CDR3 is TGCGCCAGCACCCCCAGGCCTCGGAACTACGAGCAGTACTTC.

The rearrangement joins TRBV6-1 to TRBJ2-7; perhaps TRBD1 as D (6 bases). CDR1 MNHNS and CDR2 SASEGT come from the germline V gene. The germline V and J ends were trimmed by 5 bases and 2 bases, with 7 bases remaining between them. The CDR3 has 12 residues. Here the CDR3 reads CASSPGAYEQYF. The CDR3 DNA sequence: TGTGCCAGCAGTCCAGGGGCCTACGAGCAGTACTTC.

The CDR3 DNA is TGTGCCAGCAGTGACTCCGACAGGGGGGGTGGCTACACCTTC. Protein product: CASSDSDRGGGYTF. The chain is built from TRBV6-4 and TRBJ1-2, with 9 bases matching TRBD1. This CDR3 comprises 14 residues. CDR1 and CDR2 (germline): MRHNA, SNTAGT. With V trimmed by 0 bases and J by 7 bases, 3 bases remained unmatched.

Here the CDR3 reads CASSTGQGTAKNIQYF. Here the CDR3 DNA reads TGCGCCAGCAGCACCGGACAGGGTACGGCCAAAAACATTCAGTACTTC. This chain uses TRBV5-1 with TRBJ2-4, with TRBD1 matching 8 bases. Per germline, CDR1 SGHRS and CDR2 YFSETQ. The CDR3 sequence is 16 residues long. The V gene end was trimmed by 4 bases and the J gene end by 1 base; junction bases not matched to a gene: 7.

The rearrangement uses TRBV18 and TRBJ2-4, with D tentatively TRBD1 or TRBD2 (5 bases each). Deletions cut 3 bases from V and 0 bases from J, with 9 bases between. CDR3 length equals 15 residues. Per the germline V gene, CDR1 is KGHSH and CDR2 is LQKENI. The CDR3 is CASSPGVLAKNIQYF. DNA of the CDR3: TGTGCCAGCTCACCGGGGGTTCTAGCCAAAAACATTCAGTACTTC.

This chain uses TRBV6-5 with TRBJ2-7, with a possible D match to TRBD2 (6 bases). Trimming left V 0 bases short and J 6 bases short, with 12 bases between. Germline CDR1 and CDR2: MNHEY and SVGAGI. The CDR3 runs to 14 residues. This CDR3 is CASSYSRESLEQYF. The CDR3 DNA reads as TGTGCCAGCAGTTACTCTCGGGAGTCCCTCGAGCAGTACTTC.

The chain is built from TRBV7-9 and TRBJ1-2; D is possibly TRBD1 (5 bases). Germline-derived CDR1 and CDR2 are SEHNR and FQNEAQ (reference sequence). The V gene lost 4 bases and the J gene lost 2 bases, with 14 bases spanning the gap. The CDR3 spans 15 residues. CDR3 sequence: CASSSPGRINYGYTF. Here the CDR3 DNA reads TGTGCCAGCAGCTCTCCGGGACGGATAAACTATGGCTACACCTTC.

The chain combines TRBV6-5 with TRBJ2-7; 9 nucleotides line up with TRBD2. The V segment lost 0 bases and the J segment 3 bases; nucleotides outside the gene matches: 3. CDR1 MNHEY and CDR2 SVGAGI come from the germline V gene. The CDR3 has 15 amino acids. CDR3: CASSYSAGGDYEQYF. In DNA, the CDR3 is TGTGCCAGCAGTTACTCTGCGGGAGGGGACTACGAGCAGTACTTC.

The chain employs TRBV4-1 and TRBJ2-3; 13 positions agree with TRBD2. Germline CDR1 is MGHRA and CDR2 is YSYEKL. The V and J ends lost 1 base and 0 bases, in that order; junction bases with no gene match: 7. The CDR3 runs to 19 residues. The CDR3 nucleotides are TGCGCCAGCAGCCAAGGCACCGGGACTAGCGGGATCAGCACAGATACGCAGTATTTT. Translating it yields CASSQGTGTSGISTDTQYF.

This chain uses TRBV18 with TRBJ2-3; the match to TRBD1 covers 10 bases. V dropped 3 bases and J dropped 1; count of bases not matched to a gene: 1. CDR1 is KGHSH, CDR2 LQKENI, per germline. The CDR3 totals 15 residues. This CDR3 is CASSPGTGGTDTQYF. The CDR3 DNA reads TGTGCCAGCTCACCTGGGACAGGGGGCACAGATACGCAGTATTTT.

This chain uses TRBV29-1 with TRBJ2-1, with D tentatively TRBD2 (6 bases). The CDR3 loop spans 13 amino acids. The germline V gene has CDR1 SQVTM and CDR2 ANQGSEA. V lost 7 bases and J 10 bases, leaving 20 bases between the germline ends. CDR3 in amino acids: CSGRLPGGTEQFF. CDR3 nucleotide sequence: TGCAGCGGCCGACTGCCCGGGGGTACGGAGCAGTTCTTC.

This clone was detected once. This sequence joins TRBV2 and TRBJ2-1; tentatively, D is TRBD2 (6 bases). Trimming removed 4 bases at V and 0 bases at J, with 10 bases between. This CDR3 is 15 amino acids long. CDR1 and CDR2 from the germline V gene are SNHLY and FYNNEI. CDR3 loop: CASSVSGDSYNEQFF. The CDR3 nucleotides are TGTGCCAGCAGTGTTAGCGGAGACTCCTACAATGAGCAGTTCTTC.

The chain recombines TRBV15 with TRBJ1-1; the match to TRBD1 covers 7 bases. From germline, CDR1 is LNHNV and CDR2 YYDKDF (reference sequence). J was trimmed by 6 bases and V by 8 bases; bases with no gene match: 9. The CDR3 is 13 residues long. CDR3 residues: CATGVAQGAEAFF. In DNA form, the CDR3 reads TGTGCCACCGGAGTGGCGCAGGGGGCTGAAGCTTTCTTT.

The chain is built from TRBV7-2 and TRBJ2-1, with D hard to call. The V gene lost 1 base and the J gene lost 4 bases, with 11 bases spanning the gap. Germline CDR1 is SGHTA and CDR2 is FQGNSA. The CDR3 is made up of 15 amino acids. This CDR3 is CASSLGSPFYNEQFF. CDR3 bases: TGTGCCAGCAGCTTAGGGAGCCCCTTTTACAATGAGCAGTTCTTC. The full variable domain, completed using reference TRBV7-2 and TRBJ2-1, is GAGVSQSPSNKVTEKGKDVELRCDPISGHTALYWYRQSLGQGLEFLIYFQGNSAPDKSGLPSDRFSAERTGGSVSTLTIQRTQQEDSAVYLCASSLGSPFYNEQFFGPGTRLTVL.

This chain links TRBV11-2 with TRBJ2-4; D gene uncertain. Trimming took 5 bases from V and 7 from J, leaving 15 bases between them. CDR3 length equals 14 residues. CDR1 is SGHAT, CDR2 FQNNGV, per germline. CDR3 DNA: TGTGCCAGCAGCGTAGGAGAATACGGGAACATTCAGTACTTC. This translates into CASSVGEYGNIQYF.

V gene TRBV18 combines with J gene TRBJ2-1, with a weak D call TRBD2 (5 bases). The germline gives CDR1 KGHSH, CDR2 LQKENI. The CDR3 covers 12 residues. Trimming stripped 0 bases from V and 10 bases from J, with 7 bases between. For the CDR3, the DNA is TGTGCCAGCTCACCACCCGGGGTGGAGCAGTTCTTC. Its protein is CASSPPGVEQFF. Looking up the rest from reference TRBV18 and TRBJ2-1 gives the full variable domain: NAGVMQNPRHLVRRRGQEARLRCSPMKGHSHVYWYRQLPEEGLKFMVYLQKENIIDESGMPKERFSAEFPKEGPSILRIQQVVRGDSAAYFCASSPPGVEQFFGPGTRLTVL.

This chain joins TRBV19 and TRBJ2-5; no reliable D call. Germline values: CDR1 LNHDA, CDR2 SQIVND (reference sequence). This CDR3 is 12 amino acids long. Trimming removed 9 bases from V and 2 bases from J, with 10 bases in between. The CDR3 DNA is TGTGCCAGCTCTGGTCGACAAGAGACCCAGTACTTC. Amino acid sequence: CASSGRQETQYF.

The chain combines TRBV6-6 with TRBJ1-1; D gene unclear. CDR1 MNHNY and CDR2 SVGAGI come from the germline V gene (reference sequence). This CDR3 has 12 residues. The V end was cut by 4 bases, the J end by 3 bases, with 6 bases between. The chain's CDR3 is CASSSADTEAFF. In nucleotides, the CDR3 is TGTGCCAGCAGTTCCGCCGACACTGAAGCTTTCTTT.

The chain combines TRBV25-1 with TRBJ1-1; no clear D. Germline CDR1 is MGHDK and CDR2 is SYGVNS. This CDR3 is built from 13 residues. V was trimmed by 1 base and J by 6 bases, leaving 9 bases between them. The CDR3 region has the DNA TGTGCCAGCAGTGAATCGGGGTACCCTGAAGCTTTCTTT. This encodes CASSESGYPEAFF. The whole variable domain, filled in from reference TRBV25-1 and TRBJ1-1, reads EADIYQTPRYLVIGTGKKITLECSQTMGHDKMYWYQQDPGMELHLIHYSYGVNSTEKGDLSSESTVSRIRTEHFPLTLESARPSHTSQYLCASSESGYPEAFFGQGTRLTVV.

The V and J genes are TRBV19 and TRBJ1-3, with D perhaps matching TRBD1 (5 bases). V was pared by 3 bases and J by 4 bases, with 13 bases between. Germline CDR1 LNHDA, CDR2 SQIVND (reference sequence). The CDR3 is 15 amino acids. The DNA of the CDR3 is TGTGCCAGTAGTATCCGGGACCCAGTGGGAAACACCATATATTTT. Protein product: CASSIRDPVGNTIYF.

The genes are TRBV6-6 and TRBJ2-3; 11 positions match TRBD2. Unmatched junction bases numbered 8, after V lost 4 bases and J lost 5 bases. The CDR3 sequence is 16 residues long. The V gene's germline CDR1 is MNHNY and CDR2 SVGAGI (reference sequence). The CDR3 loop reads CASSFQTSGRVDTQYF. Here the CDR3 DNA reads TGTGCCAGCAGTTTCCAAACTAGCGGGAGAGTAGATACGCAGTATTTT.

The gene calls are TRBV19 and TRBJ2-1; no clear D. The length of the CDR3 is 12 residues. Germline V lookup: CDR1 LNHDA, CDR2 SQIVND (reference sequence). V was shortened by 3 bases and J by 7 bases, with 7 bases between the two germline ends. CDR3 DNA sequence: TGTGCCAGTAGTATTCGTGGGAATGAGCAGTTCTTC. This translates into CASSIRGNEQFF.